This entry lists 19 T cell receptor beta chains sequenced from one sample in a study of cytomegalovirus exposure and HLA in healthy donors. The PCR had 60 Vbeta and 13 Jbeta primers. Here immunoSEQ multiplex PCR was the method, and the copy in TCRdb shows in-frame clones only, minus some. The table lists some 180,000 clones, around 90% of them singletons. Sequences were obtained from PBMCs. The receptors derive from a boy between 2 and 10 years old in good health and CMV-seronegative.

Details on this clone: Other DNA variants within this sample encode the same CDR3. The rearrangement links TRBV2 to TRBJ1-5; D is unresolved. V was cut by 1 base and J by 0 bases, with 10 bases left in between. The CDR3 extends over 16 amino acids. Germline-derived CDR1 and CDR2 are SNHLY and FYNNEI. CDR3 protein: CASSEVEDYSNQPQHF. The DNA for the CDR3 is TGTGCCAGCAGTGAAGTAGAAGATTATAGCAATCAGCCCCAGCATTTT.

This sequence joins TRBV25-1 and TRBJ1-1, with 10 bases matching TRBD1. Germline CDR1 MGHDK, CDR2 SYGVNS. This CDR3 has 15 residues. J lost 3 bases, V lost 1 base, and 2 bases had no gene match. In nucleotides, the CDR3 is TGTGCCAGCAGTGAATTTGGGACAGGGGACACTGAAGCTTTCTTT. It yields the protein CASSEFGTGDTEAFF.

The rearrangement joins TRBV4-2 to TRBJ1-2; tentatively, D is TRBD1 (6 bases). This CDR3 is built from 14 residues. The V gene's germline CDR1 is LGHNA and CDR2 YNFKEQ. V was shortened by 0 bases and J by 9 bases, with 14 bases between the two germline ends. The CDR3 bases are TGTGCCAGCAGCCAAGATCAAACAGGGAAAAGCTACACCTTC. Translated: CASSQDQTGKSYTF.

The chain has TRBV5-6 and TRBJ1-4; D ambiguous. This CDR3 comprises 16 residues. The V end lost 0 bases, the J end lost 4 bases, and 13 bases lay between the germline ends. CDR1 and CDR2 from the germline V gene are SGHDT and YYEEEE. The CDR3 is CASSLAGMVGNEKLFF. In DNA, the CDR3 is TGTGCCAGCAGCTTGGCGGGAATGGTGGGTAATGAAAAACTGTTTTTT.

This clone is a singleton in its sample. The chain couples TRBV28 to TRBJ2-7; 7 nucleotides agree with TRBD1. CDR3 length: 15 amino acids. J lost 3 bases, V lost 3 bases, and 8 bases had no gene match. In germline, CDR1 is MDHEN, CDR2 SYDVKM. CDR3 nucleotides: TGTGCCAGCAGTTTGATTAGTAGGGACAGCTACGAGCAGTACTTC. This translates into CASSLISRDSYEQYF.

This rearrangement joins TRBV28 to TRBJ2-7, with 12 bases identical to TRBD2. The CDR3 totals 14 residues. After removal of 8 bases from V and 2 bases from J, the junction contained 4 bases not matched to a gene. Germline-derived CDR1 and CDR2 are MDHEN and SYDVKM. In nucleotides, the CDR3 is TGTGCCAGCCGGGGACTAGCGGGCACCTACGAGCAGTACTTC. It encodes CASRGLAGTYEQYF.

This clone was seen only once. The CDR3 DNA is TGTGCCAGCAGAAGAGGCCGGGACAGTTTCTACGAGCAGTACTTC. Its protein is CASRRGRDSFYEQYF. This chain joins TRBV7-8 and TRBJ2-7, with 7 bases aligning to TRBD1. V lost 6 bases and J lost 3; bases outside the gene matches: 11. The CDR3 consists of 15 residues. The germline gives CDR1 SGHVS, CDR2 FQNEAQ.

The V and J genes are TRBV5-6 and TRBJ1-1; 9 bases match TRBD1. The CDR3 extends over 15 amino acids. The germline gives CDR1 SGHDT, CDR2 YYEEEE. The V gene end was trimmed by 0 bases and the J gene end by 4 bases; junction bases not matched to a gene: 4. This chain's CDR3 is CASSLGTGVFTEAFF. The CDR3 DNA follows: TGTGCCAGCAGCTTGGGGACAGGGGTTTTCACTGAAGCTTTCTTT.

J is TRBJ2-7 and V is TRBV5-1; TRBD2 is a possible D gene (6 bases). V was pared by 2 bases and J by 4 bases, with 10 bases between. Germline CDR1 SGHRS, CDR2 YFSETQ. There are 13 residues in the CDR3. The CDR3 DNA sequence: TGCGCCAGCAGCTTACTAGCTGAGTACGAGCAGTACTTC. Amino acids: CASSLLAEYEQYF. Variable domain in full (rest from reference TRBV5-1 and TRBJ2-7): KAGVTQTPRYLIKTRGQQVTLSCSPISGHRSVSWYQQTPGQGLQFLFEYFSETQRNKGNFPGRFSGRQFSNSRSEMNVSTLELGDSALYLCASSLLAEYEQYFGPGTRLTVT.

The chain has TRBV6-5 and TRBJ1-6; D is possibly TRBD1 (6 bases). V dropped 2 bases and J dropped 6 bases, with 14 bases sitting between them. The CDR3 sequence is 16 residues long. Looked up from germline, CDR1 is MNHEY and CDR2 is SVGAGI. In nucleotides, the CDR3 is TGTGCCAGCAGTTACAACCCAGGGGAGGGTAATTCACCCCTCCACTTT. Its translation: CASSYNPGEGNSPLHF.

The chain joins TRBV18 to TRBJ2-5, with 7 bases fitting TRBD1. The J call is doubtful: the DNA matches TRBJ2-7 better. The CDR3 spans 15 residues. Germline-derived CDR1 and CDR2 are KGHSH and LQKENI. DNA for the CDR3: TGTGCCAGCTCACCAGTGAATACAGGGGCACCCGAGCAGTACTTC. Protein: CASSPVNTGAPEQYF.

Only a few counts were recorded for this clone. The V call is TRBV5-1, the J call TRBJ2-3; no definite D call. Germline loops: CDR1 SGHRS, CDR2 YFSETQ. The germline V and J ends were trimmed by 5 bases and 0 bases, with 10 bases remaining between them. The CDR3 spans 14 residues. The CDR3 is CASRMVASTDTQYF. The CDR3 nucleotides read TGCGCCAGCAGGATGGTAGCAAGCACAGATACGCAGTATTTT.

V usage is TRBV5-6 and J usage is TRBJ2-5; the D gene is possibly TRBD1 (6 bases). This CDR3 spans 12 amino acids. Trimming left V 6 bases short and J 5 bases short, with 11 bases between. Germline CDR1 is SGHDT and CDR2 is YYEEEE. CDR3 sequence reads: CASTRGVETQYF. CDR3 DNA: TGTGCCAGCACCAGGGGTGTGGAGACCCAGTACTTC.

The rearrangement uses TRBV30 and TRBJ1-1; D remains ambiguous. This CDR3 is built from 15 residues. Germline V gene lookup returns CDR1 GTSNPN and CDR2 SVGIG (reference sequence). Trimming stripped 4 bases from V and 4 bases from J, with 19 bases between. The CDR3: CAWTKKVPGGTEAFF. In nucleotides, the CDR3 is TGTGCCTGGACAAAAAAAGTCCCGGGAGGCACTGAAGCTTTCTTT.

CDR3 coding DNA: TGTGCCAGCAGCCAAACGAGACAGGTCCCGAACACCGGGGAGCTGTTTTTT. The encoded protein is CASSQTRQVPNTGELFF. The chain recombines TRBV14 with TRBJ2-2; tentative D call: TRBD1 (6 bases). The CDR3 sequence is 17 residues long. Germline lookup yields CDR1 SGHDN and CDR2 FVKESK. Trimming took 2 bases from V and 0 from J, leaving 13 bases between them.

This chain links TRBV9 with TRBJ2-7, with 9 bases aligning to TRBD2. The J segment lost 0 bases and the V segment lost 0 bases, leaving 4 bases of the junction unmatched. The CDR3 is 16 residues long. Per the germline V gene, CDR1 is SGDLS and CDR2 is YYNGEE. Written as DNA, the CDR3 is TGTGCCAGCAGCGTAGGCGGCGGGAGGGCCTCCTACGAGCAGTACTTC. Amino acid sequence: CASSVGGGRASYEQYF.

This sequence joins TRBV28 and TRBJ2-7; 7 bases are shared with TRBD2. Per the germline V gene, CDR1 is MDHEN and CDR2 is SYDVKM. The length of the CDR3 is 10 residues. CDR3: CPPPGGEQYF. Here the CDR3 DNA reads TGTCCCCCGCCGGGGGGAGAGCAGTACTTC.

V gene TRBV27 combines with J gene TRBJ2-3; 10 positions match TRBD2. This CDR3 region has 16 residues. Germline CDR1 is MNHEY and CDR2 is SMNVEV (reference sequence). V lost 5 bases to trimming and J lost 2 bases; unmatched junction nucleotides: 7. The CDR3: CASSRSGGEFTDTQYF. The CDR3 region has the DNA TGTGCCAGCAGTCGCAGCGGGGGGGAATTCACAGATACGCAGTATTTT.

J is TRBJ1-3 and V is TRBV18, with 8 bases that match TRBD1. The CDR3 is made up of 16 amino acids. V dropped 2 bases and J dropped 0; count of bases not matched to a gene: 3. The germline gives CDR1 KGHSH, CDR2 LQKENI. The CDR3 nucleotides are TGTGCCAGCTCACCAAACAGGGGGAGCTCTGGAAACACCATATATTTT. This gives the protein CASSPNRGSSGNTIYF. Full variable domain (rest looked up from reference TRBV18 and TRBJ1-3): NAGVMQNPRHLVRRRGQEARLRCSPMKGHSHVYWYRQLPEEGLKFMVYLQKENIIDESGMPKERFSAEFPKEGPSILRIQQVVRGDSAAYFCASSPNRGSSGNTIYFGEGSWLTVV.